These 7 T cell receptor beta chains came from one sample sequenced in a study of T cells in Graves' hyperthyroidism and ophthalmopathy. RNA transcripts yielded amplified TCR beta CDR3 regions. A set of HTBI primers served as the primers for a first-round RT-PCR of the TCR CDR3. One entry per CDR3 protein, called by TCRdb with MiXCR from the multiplex PCR reads. The sample records hundreds of thousands of distinct CDR3 sequences, 14% being singletons. Specimen: blood. The source is a young woman with Graves' hyperthyroidism.

The gene calls are TRBV6-1 and TRBJ2-7; 9 bases align to TRBD2. This CDR3 is built from 17 residues. Germline V CDR1 and CDR2: MNHNS, SASEGT. J gave up 5 bases and V 6 bases, and 17 bases lay outside the gene matches. The CDR3 DNA reads as TGTGCCAGCAGGGGGACTAAGCGGGAGGACCGTGGGCACGAGCAGTACTTC. It translates to CASRGTKREDRGHEQYF.

There are many counts of this clonotype. The chain recombines TRBV20-1 with TRBJ2-1, with D possibly matching TRBD2 (5 bases). The CDR3 extends over 11 amino acids. Germline CDR1 DFQATT, CDR2 SNEGSKA (reference sequence). Between the trimmed V and J ends, which lost 4 bases and 7 bases, there was a span of 8 bases. The DNA of the CDR3 is TGCAGTGCTATCGACTATAATGAGCAGTTCTTC. It encodes CSAIDYNEQFF.

In its sample, this clonotype was seen many times. This chain joins TRBV28 and TRBJ1-4; D uncertain. Germline V gene lookup returns CDR1 MDHEN and CDR2 SYDVKM. The CDR3 is made up of 12 amino acids. V lost 7 bases and J lost 6, with 9 bases in between. The CDR3 nucleotides read TGTGCCAGCACGAGCCTGGATGAAAAACTGTTTTTT. It encodes CASTSLDEKLFF.

Many counts were recorded for this clonotype. The chain has TRBV28 and TRBJ1-2; D unresolved. The CDR3 is 16 residues long. Germline V CDR1 and CDR2: MDHEN, SYDVKM. V shed 6 bases and J shed 0 bases, with 17 bases lying between them. CDR3: CASSFSRITANYGYTF. CDR3 in DNA: TGTGCCAGCAGCTTTTCACGGATTACGGCTAACTATGGCTACACCTTC.

This clonotype occurred a few times. The chain couples TRBV20-1 to TRBJ2-5; D remains unclear. CDR3 size: 10 residues. The V gene lost 3 bases and the J gene lost 5 bases, with 4 bases spanning the gap. Per germline, CDR1 DFQATT and CDR2 SNEGSKA (reference sequence). CDR3 coding DNA: TGCAGTGCTAGGACGGAGACCCAGTACTTC. Protein sequence: CSARTETQYF.

There are many counts of this clonotype. V and J are TRBV6-1 and TRBJ2-3; the match to TRBD2 covers 9 bases. The CDR3 is 17 residues long. Germline V lookup: CDR1 MNHNS, CDR2 SASEGT. With 5 bases clipped from V and 1 base from J, the junction kept 10 bases outside the gene matches. The CDR3 loop is CASSRGSGGQGTDTQYF. CDR3 sequence (DNA): TGTGCCAGCAGTAGGGGGAGCGGGGGGCAGGGCACAGATACGCAGTATTTT.

This clonotype was recorded a few times. The CDR3 here is CASSPWGHSEAFF. The CDR3 DNA sequence: TGTGCCAGCAGTCCCTGGGGACATTCTGAAGCTTTCTTT. The chain carries TRBV12-3 or TRBV12-4 and TRBJ1-1; D is perhaps TRBD1 (6 bases). V lost 5 bases to trimming and J lost 6 bases, with 13 bases between them. This CDR3 has 13 amino acids.